The clone carrying this T cell receptor (beta chain) was detected only a few times. The entry originates in a study of blood T cell repertoires in COVID-19. Across the study: Samples of COVID-19 (acute and convalescent) were obtained from the United States, Italy and Spain.

Trimming cost V 2 bases and J 8 bases, with 9 bases left between them. CDR1 and CDR2 from the germline V gene are SEHNR and FQNEAQ (reference sequence). The CDR3 extends over 13 amino acids. Under the authors' procedure: Amplifying reference gene primers gave estimates of nucleated cell counts. The assay was immunoSEQ multiplex PCR, and TCRdb's table has in-frame clones only and misses some. For V, J and clone size, that table is used; D and trimming come from the DNA. The top ten clones hold about 18% of a sample with about 190,000 clones, roughly 80% of them seen once. J is TRBJ1-4 and V is TRBV7-9; D uncertain. Material: peripheral blood. This sequence was found in a man between 60 and 75 years old with active or convalescent COVID-19. This CDR3 is CASSLRGGEKLFF. Written as DNA, the CDR3 is TGTGCCAGCAGCTTACGAGGAGGGGAAAAACTGTTTTTT.